A single sample is the source of the 22 T cell receptor beta chains below, sequenced in a study of blood T cell repertoires in COVID-19. Clones were read by immunoSEQ multiplex PCR, and TCRdb kept only the in-frame ones, dropping some. This sample has 45,000 to 50,000 clones, with over 75% found just once. Sample: peripheral blood. The source is an elderly woman with COVID-19, enrolled during active disease.

This clone showed up just once. The chain combines TRBV11-2 with TRBJ2-6, with 7 bases matching TRBD2. Germline CDR1 and CDR2: SGHAT and FQNNGV. The J segment lost 0 bases and the V segment lost 0 bases, leaving 11 bases of the junction unmatched. The CDR3 runs 20 residues. The CDR3 DNA reads as TGTGCCAGCAGCTTAGAAAGTGTTTGGCGGGGGAGCTCTGGGGCCAACGTCCTGACTTTC. Amino acid sequence: CASSLESVWRGSSGANVLTF.

This chain links TRBV6-5 with TRBJ2-3; the D gene is possibly TRBD1 (6 bases). Between the trimmed V and J ends, which lost 6 bases and 11 bases, there was a span of 18 bases. The CDR3 has 13 residues. The germline gives CDR1 MNHEY, CDR2 SVGAGI. CDR3 nucleotides: TGTGCCAGCAGCCCCCCCGGACAGCCCGGGCAGTATTTT. It specifies CASSPPGQPGQYF.

The chain has TRBV5-6 and TRBJ2-2, with 11 bases that match TRBD2. Germline V gene sequence: CDR1 SGHDT, CDR2 YYEEEE. CDR3 length: 17 residues. The ends lost 3 bases at V and 6 bases at J; junction bases unmatched: 10. CDR3 protein: CASSSRTSGPLAGELFF. CDR3 DNA sequence: TGTGCCAGCAGCTCCAGGACTAGCGGGCCCTTGGCCGGGGAGCTGTTTTTT.

V is TRBV15 and J is TRBJ1-1; D is unclear. The CDR3 runs to 14 residues. V was clipped by 2 bases and J by 3 bases, with 10 bases between them. Germline V lookup: CDR1 LNHNV, CDR2 YYDKDF (reference sequence). The CDR3 loop reads CATSRSTHDTEAFF. The CDR3 nucleotides are TGTGCCACCAGCAGATCCACACACGACACTGAAGCTTTCTTT.

This chain uses TRBV5-6 with TRBJ2-7, with 11 bases identical to TRBD1. This CDR3 has 15 amino acids. Germline loops: CDR1 SGHDT, CDR2 YYEEEE. V gave up 4 bases and J gave up 2 bases; unmatched junction bases: 5. In DNA form, the CDR3 reads TGTGCCAGCAGCCCCCAGGGACAGGGGGCCTACGAGCAGTACTTC. Translated: CASSPQGQGAYEQYF.

The genes are TRBV9 and TRBJ2-4; TRBD1 is a possible D gene (5 bases). In germline, CDR1 is SGDLS, CDR2 YYNGEE. The V end lost 3 bases, the J end lost 1 base, and 14 bases lay between the germline ends. The CDR3 length is 16 residues. The CDR3 reads CASSESGAAAKNIQYF. The CDR3 DNA reads as TGTGCCAGCAGCGAGAGTGGGGCGGCCGCCAAAAACATTCAGTACTTC.

This sequence joins TRBV5-1 and TRBJ2-5; 7 nucleotides line up with TRBD2. In germline, CDR1 is SGHRS, CDR2 YFSETQ. This CDR3 comprises 16 residues. V gave up 4 bases and J gave up 1 base; unmatched junction bases: 10. The CDR3 loop is CASSVSPGLPQETQYF. The DNA for the CDR3 is TGCGCCAGCAGCGTTTCCCCGGGACTACCCCAAGAGACCCAGTACTTC.

This chain connects TRBV5-4 to TRBJ2-5, with D perhaps TRBD2 (6 bases). Germline V CDR1 and CDR2: SGHNT, YYREEE (reference sequence). The V and J ends lost 4 bases and 5 bases respectively, with 21 bases between them. The length of the CDR3 is 16 residues. The CDR3 region is CASSPGGAGGSETQYF. The CDR3 bases are TGTGCCAGCAGCCCCGGCGGGGCAGGCGGTTCGGAGACCCAGTACTTC.

In this sample, this clone turned up once. V gene TRBV19 combines with J gene TRBJ2-7; possibly TRBD1 for D (6 bases). V was clipped by 2 bases and J by 5 bases, with 10 bases between them. Germline assignment: CDR1 LNHDA and CDR2 SQIVND (reference sequence). The CDR3 is made up of 13 amino acids. For the CDR3, the DNA is TGTGCCAGTAGTATATTGCAGGGGCACGAGCAGTACTTC. Protein sequence: CASSILQGHEQYF.

V usage is TRBV18 and J usage is TRBJ1-2, with 10 nucleotides matching TRBD1. The CDR3 sequence is 15 residues long. Losses at the gene ends were 3 bases for V and 3 bases for J; bases not matched to a gene: 4. Germline values: CDR1 KGHSH, CDR2 LQKENI. The CDR3 is CASSPRTGGDYGYTF. The CDR3 bases are TGTGCCAGCTCACCTAGGACAGGGGGAGACTATGGCTACACCTTC.

Here the CDR3 DNA reads TGTGCCAGCACCCGGACAGGGGATACGCAGTATTTT. Translation: CASTRTGDTQYF. V and J are TRBV6-6 and TRBJ2-3; TRBD1 aligns across 8 bases. The J segment lost 6 bases and the V segment lost 7 bases, leaving 3 bases of the junction unmatched. This CDR3 spans 12 amino acids. CDR1 is MNHNY, CDR2 SVGAGI, per germline (reference sequence).

CDR3: CASSPSGSSYGYTF. In DNA form, the CDR3 reads TGTGCCAGCAGCCCTAGCGGTAGTAGCTATGGCTACACCTTC. The chain couples TRBV6-6 to TRBJ1-2; D ambiguous. With 6 bases removed from V and 4 bases from J, the gap between germline ends came to 15 bases. This CDR3 contains 14 residues. Germline V gives CDR1 MNHNY, CDR2 SVGAGI (reference sequence).

The gene calls are TRBV9 and TRBJ2-7; 9 bases agree with TRBD2. Germline-derived CDR1 and CDR2 are SGDLS and YYNGEE. V gave up 0 bases and J gave up 5 bases; unmatched junction bases: 3. The CDR3 totals 14 residues. This CDR3 is CASSVGTSGHEQYF. CDR3 in DNA: TGTGCCAGCAGCGTAGGTACTAGCGGGCACGAGCAGTACTTC.

The chain couples TRBV7-9 to TRBJ2-5, with 10 bases lining up with TRBD2. Unmatched junction bases numbered 0, after V lost 3 bases and J lost 2 bases. Germline-derived CDR1 and CDR2 are SEHNR and FQNEAQ (reference sequence). The CDR3 is 14 residues long. The chain's CDR3 is CASSFSGGQETQYF. CDR3 nucleotide sequence: TGTGCCAGCAGCTTTAGCGGGGGGCAAGAGACCCAGTACTTC.

In nucleotides, the CDR3 is TGTGCCAGCAGCGTAGATGGAGGCACAGATACGCAGTATTTT. Its translation is CASSVDGGTDTQYF. The chain joins TRBV9 to TRBJ2-3; D gene ambiguous. V was clipped by 0 bases and J by 1 base, with 6 bases between them. This CDR3 has 14 amino acids. CDR1 and CDR2 (germline): SGDLS, YYNGEE.

This sequence joins TRBV5-1 and TRBJ2-3; 9 bases line up with TRBD1. This CDR3 has 16 residues. Germline CDR1 is SGHRS and CDR2 is YFSETQ. Trimming at V came to 4 bases and at J to 1 base, leaving 7 bases not matched to a gene. CDR3 bases: TGCGCCAGCAGCCCGGGGTGGACAGGGGGCACAGATACGCAGTATTTT. Encoded protein: CASSPGWTGGTDTQYF.

The chain has TRBV5-4 and TRBJ1-1, with 7 bases lining up with TRBD1. The ends lost 4 bases at V and 1 base at J; junction bases unmatched: 7. This CDR3 has 15 amino acids. Germline V CDR1 and CDR2: SGHNT, YYREEE (reference sequence). CDR3 in DNA: TGTGCCAGCAGCAGAGGGGGCCCGGGGAACACTGAAGCTTTCTTT. It specifies CASSRGGPGNTEAFF.

The chain uses TRBV7-9 and TRBJ1-1, with unresolved D. The V end was cut by 7 bases, the J end by 0 bases, with 15 bases between. The germline V gene has CDR1 SEHNR and CDR2 FQNEAQ (reference sequence). The CDR3 length is 15 residues. The CDR3 nucleotides are TGTGCCAGCATCTCATTCCCCAACATGAACACTGAAGCTTTCTTT. Protein product: CASISFPNMNTEAFF.

A few counts support this clone. The chain combines TRBV6-2 or TRBV6-3 with TRBJ1-4, with D perhaps matching TRBD1 (6 bases). Between the trimmed V and J ends, which lost 0 bases and 8 bases, there was a span of 13 bases. The CDR3 spans 15 residues. Germline CDR1 MNHEY, CDR2 SVGEGT. For the CDR3, the DNA is TGTGCCAGCAGTTACTCCCGTGGGGGCGGCGAAAAACTGTTTTTT. This translates into CASSYSRGGGEKLFF.

The chain is built from TRBV7-2 and TRBJ2-7, with TRBD1 matching 7 bases. CDR1 and CDR2 from the germline V gene are SGHTA and FQGNSA. CDR3 size: 13 residues. Trimming removed 2 bases from V and 4 bases from J; junction bases left unmatched: 2. CDR3 sequence: CASSLTGAYEQYF. CDR3 coding DNA: TGTGCCAGCAGCTTAACAGGGGCGTACGAGCAGTACTTC.

This chain uses TRBV9 with TRBJ2-6; tentative D call: TRBD2 (5 bases). Germline CDR1 reads SGDLS; CDR2 reads YYNGEE. V was shortened by 2 bases and J by 0 bases, with 12 bases between the two germline ends. The CDR3 totals 17 residues. The DNA for the CDR3 is TGTGCCAGCAGCGTCTCCCTTACTAGCTCTGGGGCCAACGTCCTGACTTTC. This sequence encodes CASSVSLTSSGANVLTF.

The rearrangement joins TRBV7-3 to TRBJ2-1, with 7 bases matching TRBD2. This CDR3 has 15 residues. V lost 5 bases and J lost 2; bases outside the gene matches: 6. Germline V gene sequence: CDR1 SGHTA, CDR2 FQGTGA. The CDR3: CASSPSSGPYNEQFF. CDR3 nucleotide sequence: TGTGCCAGCAGCCCCTCTAGCGGACCCTACAATGAGCAGTTCTTC.